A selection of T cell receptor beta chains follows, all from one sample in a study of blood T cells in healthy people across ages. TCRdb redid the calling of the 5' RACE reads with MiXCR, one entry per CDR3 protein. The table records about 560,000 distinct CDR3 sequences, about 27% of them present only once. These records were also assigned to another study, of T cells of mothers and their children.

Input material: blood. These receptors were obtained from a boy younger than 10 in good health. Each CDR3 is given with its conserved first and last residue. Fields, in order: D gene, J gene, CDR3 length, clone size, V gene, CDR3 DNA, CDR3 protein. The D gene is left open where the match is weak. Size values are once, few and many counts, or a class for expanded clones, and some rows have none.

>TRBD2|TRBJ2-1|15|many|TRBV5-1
TGTGCCAGCAGCCCTAGCGGGGGGTCCTACAATGAGCAGTTCTTC
CASSPSGGSYNEQFF
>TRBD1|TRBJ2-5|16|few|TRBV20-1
TGCAGTGCTAGAGCAGTCGGGGCAGGGGGTTTGGAGACCCAGTACTTC
CSARAVGAGGLETQYF
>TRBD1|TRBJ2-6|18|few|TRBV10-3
TGTGCCATCAGTGAGTCTGTGACAGGGGGCCCTGGGGCCAACGTCCTGACTTTC
CAISESVTGGPGANVLTF
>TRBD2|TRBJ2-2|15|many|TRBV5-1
TGCGCCAGCAGCTTCCGGGAGGTCTCTGGCGGGGAGCTGTTTTTT
CASSFREVSGGELFF
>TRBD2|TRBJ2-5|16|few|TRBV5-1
TGCGCCAGCAGCAAATCTAGCGGGAGAATCGGGGAGACCCAGTACTTC
CASSKSSGRIGETQYF
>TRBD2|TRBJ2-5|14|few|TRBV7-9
TGTGCCAGCAGCTTAGAACTAGCGACAGAGACCCAGTACTTC
CASSLELATETQYF
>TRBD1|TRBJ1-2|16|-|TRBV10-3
TGTGCCATCAGTGAGTGGGCCCGGGACAGGGCGGATGGCTACACCTTC
CAISEWARDRADGYTF
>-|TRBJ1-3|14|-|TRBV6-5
TGTGCCACGGGGCCCTTTTGGGCTGGAAACACCATATATTTT
CATGPFWAGNTIYF
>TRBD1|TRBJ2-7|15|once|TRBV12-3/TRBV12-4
TGTGCCAGCAGCTACGGGACAGGGGATTCCTACGAGCAGTACTTC
CASSYGTGDSYEQYF
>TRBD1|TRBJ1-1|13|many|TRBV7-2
TGTGCCAGCAGCTTTACAGGGGGCACTGAAGCTTTCTTT
CASSFTGGTEAFF
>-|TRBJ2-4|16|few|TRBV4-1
TGCGCCAGCAGCCAAAGGGAGGGGACATCGCAAAACATTCAGTACTTC
CASSQREGTSQNIQYF
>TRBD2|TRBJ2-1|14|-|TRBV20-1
TGCAGTGCTAGGCGGTCTAGCGGGAGAAATGAGCAGTTCTTC
CSARRSSGRNEQFF
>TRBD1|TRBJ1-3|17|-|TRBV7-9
TGTGCCAGCAGCTTCTACAGGGGTAACTTGTGGGGAAACACCATATATTTT
CASSFYRGNLWGNTIYF
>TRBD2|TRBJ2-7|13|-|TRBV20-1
TGCAGTGCATTAGCGGGGATATCCTACGAGCAGTACTTC
CSALAGISYEQYF
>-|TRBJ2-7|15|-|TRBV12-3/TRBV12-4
TGTGCCAGCAGTTGGACCCATAGCGGTCACTACGAGCAGTACTTC
CASSWTHSGHYEQYF
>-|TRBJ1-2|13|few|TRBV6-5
TGTGCCAGCAGCCTCGGACATGCCTATGGCTACACCTTC
CASSLGHAYGYTF
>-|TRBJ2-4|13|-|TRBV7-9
TGTGCCAGCAGCCCCCCACAGAAAAACATTCAGTACTTC
CASSPPQKNIQYF
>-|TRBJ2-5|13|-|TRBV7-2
TGTGCCAGCAGGTTGGAGTACCAAGGGACCCAGTACTTC
CASRLEYQGTQYF
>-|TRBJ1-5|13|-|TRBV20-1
TGCAGTGCTGGGGTAGGGCGTAATCAGCCCCAGCATTTT
CSAGVGRNQPQHF
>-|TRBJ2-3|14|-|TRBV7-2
TGTGCCAGCAGCTTAGCAGGCCCCGCTAGAGGGCAGTATTTT
CASSLAGPARGQYF
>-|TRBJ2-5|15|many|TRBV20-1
TGCAGTGCTAGAGATCTTTTGGGGCGTGGGGAGACCCAGTACTTC
CSARDLLGRGETQYF
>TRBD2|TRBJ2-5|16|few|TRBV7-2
TGTGCCAGCAGCCTCGGACTAGCGGGAGTTCGGGAGACCCAGTACTTC
CASSLGLAGVRETQYF
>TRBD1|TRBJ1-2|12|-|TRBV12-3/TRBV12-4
TGTGCCAGCAGGGAACAGGGGAGGGGCTACACCTTC
CASREQGRGYTF
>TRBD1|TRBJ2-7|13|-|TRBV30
TGTGCCTGGAGTGGGGACAGAGAATACGAGCAGTACTTC
CAWSGDREYEQYF
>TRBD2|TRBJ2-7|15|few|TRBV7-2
TGTGCCAGCAGCCTTCGGACTAGTAAGGCCTACGAGCAGTACTTC
CASSLRTSKAYEQYF
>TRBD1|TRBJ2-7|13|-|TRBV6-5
TGTGCCAGCAGTTCCGGGACAGGGTTTTCTGAGTACTTC
CASSSGTGFSEYF
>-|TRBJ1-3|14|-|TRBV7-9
TGTGCCAGCAGCTTAATGACAACTGGAAACACCATATATTTT
CASSLMTTGNTIYF
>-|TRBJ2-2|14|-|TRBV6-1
TGTGCCAGCAGGGAGGGGGCGAACACCGGGGAGCTGTTTTTT
CASREGANTGELFF
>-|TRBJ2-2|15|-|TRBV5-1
TGCGCCAGCAGCTTGGAGGGGACTTTCACCGGGGAGCTGTTTTTT
CASSLEGTFTGELFF
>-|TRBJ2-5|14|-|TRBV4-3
TGCGCCAGCAGCCCCCTGGGGAGCCAAGAGACCCAGTACTTC
CASSPLGSQETQYF
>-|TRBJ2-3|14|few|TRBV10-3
TGTGCCACCGATCAACAGGGGGGGATAGATACGCAGTATTTT
CATDQQGGIDTQYF
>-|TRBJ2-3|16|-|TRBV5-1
TGCGCCAGCAGCGACGGTGTAAGGCCGGACACAGATACGCAGTATTTT
CASSDGVRPDTDTQYF
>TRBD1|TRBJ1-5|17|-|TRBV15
TGTGCCACCAGCAGACAACCCGGACAGGGAAGGCATCAGCCCCAGCATTTT
CATSRQPGQGRHQPQHF
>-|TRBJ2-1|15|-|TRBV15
TGTGCCACCACCAGCAGCCCCAACTTATACAATGAGCAGTTCTTC
CATTSSPNLYNEQFF
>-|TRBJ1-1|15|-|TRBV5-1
TGCGCCAGCAGCCAAGGGCGCACGGTGTGGGCTGAAGCTTTCTTT
CASSQGRTVWAEAFF
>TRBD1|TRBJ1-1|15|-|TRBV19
TGTGCCAGTAGTAGTCCGGGACAGTGGAACACTGAAGCTTTCTTT
CASSSPGQWNTEAFF
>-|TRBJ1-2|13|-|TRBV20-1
TGCAGTGCTAGACCCGGACGGGACTATGGCTACACCTTC
CSARPGRDYGYTF
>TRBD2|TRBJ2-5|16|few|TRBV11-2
TGTGCCAGCAACTCGCCCCCCAGCGGGAGACGGGAGACCCAGTACTTC
CASNSPPSGRRETQYF
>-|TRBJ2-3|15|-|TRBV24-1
TGTGCCACCAGTGAAGGGGGAGGGCCCACAGATACGCAGTATTTT
CATSEGGGPTDTQYF
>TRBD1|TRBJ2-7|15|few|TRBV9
TGTGCCAGCAGCGCCGGGACAGGGGGGACCTACGAACAGTACTTC
CASSAGTGGTYEQYF
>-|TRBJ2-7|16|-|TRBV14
TGTGCCAGCAGCCAAAGAGCTCCCTTCCGCGCCTACGAGCAGTACTTC
CASSQRAPFRAYEQYF
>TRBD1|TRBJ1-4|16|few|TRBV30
TGTGCCTGGAGCTCCGACAGGGGGGGGTTTAATGAAAAACTGTTTTTT
CAWSSDRGGFNEKLFF
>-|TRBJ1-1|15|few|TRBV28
TGTGCCAGCAGTTTATACAGCCCCGGGAGGACTGAAGCTTTCTTT
CASSLYSPGRTEAFF
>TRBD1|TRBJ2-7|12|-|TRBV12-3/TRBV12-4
TGTGCCACCGGGACAGGGGGCAACGAGCAGTACTTC
CATGTGGNEQYF
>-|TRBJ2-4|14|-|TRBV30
TGTGCCTGGAGTGATAGGAGGGCCAAAAACATTCAGTACTTC
CAWSDRRAKNIQYF
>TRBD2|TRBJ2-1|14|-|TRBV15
TGTGCCACCAGCCGGGAGGAGTCCTACAATGAGCAGTTCTTC
CATSREESYNEQFF
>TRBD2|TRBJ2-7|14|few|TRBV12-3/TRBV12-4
TGTGCCAGCAGTCTTATCGGACTAGCCTACGAGCAGTACTTC
CASSLIGLAYEQYF
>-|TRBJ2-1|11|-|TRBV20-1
TGCAGTGCTAGAGATTTGACAAGGCAGTTCTTC
CSARDLTRQFF
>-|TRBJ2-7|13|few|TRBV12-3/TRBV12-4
TGTGCCAGCAGTGATGGGGGAAGGGACGAGCAGTACTTC
CASSDGGRDEQYF
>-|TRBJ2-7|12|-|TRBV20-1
TGCAGTGCTAGTTTTCTTAGATACGAGCAGTACTTC
CSASFLRYEQYF
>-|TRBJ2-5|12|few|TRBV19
TGTGCCAGTAGTATGACGGGGGAGACCCAGTACTTC
CASSMTGETQYF
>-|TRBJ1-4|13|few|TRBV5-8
TGTGCCAGCCGACTTACCCCAGGGGAAAAACTGTTTTTT
CASRLTPGEKLFF
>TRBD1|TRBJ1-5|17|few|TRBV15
TGTGCCACCCGCAGAGAGAGGACAGGGGCAGGGCGTATGCCCCAGCATTTT
CATRRERTGAGRMPQHF
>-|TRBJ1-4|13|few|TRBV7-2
TGTGCCAGCATGGGGGGTTTGGATGAAAAACTGTTTTTT
CASMGGLDEKLFF
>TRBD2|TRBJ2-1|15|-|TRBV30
TGTGCCTGGAGTGTTGGGACTACGACCAGTAATGAGCAGTTCTTC
CAWSVGTTTSNEQFF
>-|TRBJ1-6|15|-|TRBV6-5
TGTGCCAGCAGTCGGGCCGGTTTCGAGGATTCACCCCTCCACTTT
CASSRAGFEDSPLHF
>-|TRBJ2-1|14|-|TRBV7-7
TGTGCCAGCAGCCCCGGGACGGGCACGGGTGAGCAGTTCTTC
CASSPGTGTGEQFF